A single sample is the source of the 2 T cell receptor beta chains below, sequenced in a study of cytomegalovirus exposure and HLA in healthy donors. PCR employed 60 Vbeta and 13 Jbeta primers. Measured with immunoSEQ multiplex PCR; TCRdb has only the in-frame clones, and not every one. The sample contains over 150,000 clones, 60% to 80% of which appear only once. What was sequenced was PBMCs. All receptors come from a man between 18 and 35 years old in good health and CMV-seropositive.

The rearrangement links TRBV10-2 to TRBJ2-2; D unresolved. The CDR3 runs to 16 residues. The germline gives CDR1 WSHSY, CDR2 SAAADI. With 2 bases removed from V and 0 bases from J, the gap between germline ends came to 10 bases. CDR3 residues: CASSEIQIANTGELFF. CDR3 bases: TGCGCCAGCAGTGAGATTCAGATTGCGAACACCGGGGAGCTGTTTTTT.

The chain has TRBV13 and TRBJ2-7, with D possibly matching TRBD2 (5 bases). V was shortened by 2 bases and J by 7 bases, with 15 bases between the two germline ends. The CDR3 has 14 amino acids. Germline V gives CDR1 PRHDT, CDR2 FYEKMQ (reference sequence). The CDR3 DNA is TGTGCCAGCAGCTTATATCTTCCGTCGGGGGAGCAGTACTTC. It encodes CASSLYLPSGEQYF.